This T cell receptor (beta chain) comes out of a study of vaccination and CD4 T cells after COVID-19. A remark on this clonotype: Its antigen is unidentified.

Sample treatment: approximately nine-day PBMC culture with coronavirus spike peptide pools or control peptides (ViraFEST assay). Antigen-specific T cells were expanded with peptide pools by ViraFEST, and TCRs were then sequenced. Trimming pared 3 bases from V and 0 bases from J, leaving 6 bases between. Germline V gene lookup returns CDR1 LNHDA and CDR2 SQIVND (reference sequence). The CDR3 has 14 amino acids. The Oncomine TCR Beta short-read assay was what sequenced the DNA obtained from cultured CD4+ T cells. TCRdb reanalysed the PCR reads using MiXCR and keeps one entry per CDR3 protein. The table shows some 14,000 distinct CDR3 sequences, with approximately 71% occurring only once.

Sequenced input: CD4+ T cells from blood, cultured in vitro. This sequence originates from a human donor who had recovered from COVID-19. The chain uses TRBV19 and TRBJ1-5; maybe TRBD1 (5 bases). CDR3 sequence (DNA): TGTGCCAGTAGTATCAGGGTTAGCAATCAGCCCCAGCATTTT. The encoded protein is CASSIRVSNQPQHF.